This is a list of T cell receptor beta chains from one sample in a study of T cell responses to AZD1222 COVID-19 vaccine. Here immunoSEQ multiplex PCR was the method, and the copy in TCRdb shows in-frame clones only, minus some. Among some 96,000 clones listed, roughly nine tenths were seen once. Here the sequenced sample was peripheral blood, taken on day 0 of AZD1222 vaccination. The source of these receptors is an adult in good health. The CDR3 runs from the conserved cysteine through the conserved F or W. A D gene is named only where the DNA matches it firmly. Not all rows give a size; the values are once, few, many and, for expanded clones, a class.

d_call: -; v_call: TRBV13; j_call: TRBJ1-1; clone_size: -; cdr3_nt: TGTGCCAGCAGCTCGGGGACGAACACTGAAGCTTTCTTT; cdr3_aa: CASSSGTNTEAFF
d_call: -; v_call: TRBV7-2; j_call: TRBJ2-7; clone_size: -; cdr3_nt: TGTGCCAGCAGCTTACAAGGACAGAACTTCTACGAGCAGTACTTC; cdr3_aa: CASSLQGQNFYEQYF
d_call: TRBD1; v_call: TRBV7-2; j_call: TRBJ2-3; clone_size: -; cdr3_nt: TGTGCCAGCAGCTTAGAAAGACAGGGGGGCACAGATACGCAGTATTTT; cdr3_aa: CASSLERQGGTDTQYF
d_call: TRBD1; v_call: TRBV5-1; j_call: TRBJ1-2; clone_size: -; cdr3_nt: TGCGCCAGCAGCTTGGGGTGGTACAGGGGGCATGGCTACACCTTC; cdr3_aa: CASSLGWYRGHGYTF
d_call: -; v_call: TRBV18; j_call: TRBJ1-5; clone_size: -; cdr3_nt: TGTGCCAGCTCACTGAGTAAGGATCAGCCCCAGCATTTT; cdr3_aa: CASSLSKDQPQHF
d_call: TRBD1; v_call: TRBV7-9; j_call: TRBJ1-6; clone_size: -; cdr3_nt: TGTGCCAGCAGCCAGGGACAGCATAATTCACCCCTCCACTTT; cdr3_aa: CASSQGQHNSPLHF
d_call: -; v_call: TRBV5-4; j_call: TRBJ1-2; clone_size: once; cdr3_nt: TGTGCCAGCAGCTCCCCGCTGAGCAGGGTGCATGGCTACACCTTC; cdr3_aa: CASSSPLSRVHGYTF
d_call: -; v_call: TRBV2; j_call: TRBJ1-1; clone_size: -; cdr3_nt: TGTGCCAGCAGTGGCGAGGGGGTGAACACTGAAGCTTTCTTT; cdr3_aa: CASSGEGVNTEAFF
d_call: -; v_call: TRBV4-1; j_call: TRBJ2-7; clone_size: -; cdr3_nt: TGCGCCAGCAGCCAAGAGCCGAACTACGAGCAGTACTTC; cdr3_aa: CASSQEPNYEQYF
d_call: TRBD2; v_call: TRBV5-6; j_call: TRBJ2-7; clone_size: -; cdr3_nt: TGTGCCAGCAGCCACGGGGGGGCGTCCTACGAGCAGTACTTC; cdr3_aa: CASSHGGASYEQYF
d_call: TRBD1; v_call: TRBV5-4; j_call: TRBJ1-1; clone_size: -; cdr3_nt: TGTGCCAGCAGCTTACCCGGGACAGGGGTGGACACTGAAGCTTTCTTT; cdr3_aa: CASSLPGTGVDTEAFF
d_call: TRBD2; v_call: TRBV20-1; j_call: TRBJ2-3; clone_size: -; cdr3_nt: TGCAGTGCTAGTCGTCTAGCGGGAGCTGTTACAGATACGCAGTATTTT; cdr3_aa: CSASRLAGAVTDTQYF
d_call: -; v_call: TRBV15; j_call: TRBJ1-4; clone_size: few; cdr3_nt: TGTGCCACCAGCAGAGAGGCAGGGGCGGCTGAAAAACTGTTTTTT; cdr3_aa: CATSREAGAAEKLFF
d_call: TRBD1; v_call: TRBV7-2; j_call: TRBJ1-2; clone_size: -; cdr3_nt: TGTGCCAGCAGCCTAACCAGAGGGACAGGGGGTTTTGGCTACACCTTC; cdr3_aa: CASSLTRGTGGFGYTF
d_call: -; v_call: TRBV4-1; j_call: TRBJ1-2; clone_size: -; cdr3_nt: TGCGCCAGCAGCCAAGATAAATGGGCAGGGATTGGCTATGGCTACACCTTC; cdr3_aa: CASSQDKWAGIGYGYTF
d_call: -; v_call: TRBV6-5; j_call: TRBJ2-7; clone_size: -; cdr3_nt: TGTGCCAGCAGTTCTCTCTTGGGGGAGCAGTACTTC; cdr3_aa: CASSSLLGEQYF
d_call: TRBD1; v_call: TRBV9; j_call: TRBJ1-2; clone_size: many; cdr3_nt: TGTGCCAGCAGCGCCGGGACAGGGCCTTATGGCTACACCTTC; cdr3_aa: CASSAGTGPYGYTF
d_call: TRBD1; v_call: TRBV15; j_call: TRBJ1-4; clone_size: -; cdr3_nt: TGTGCCACCAGCAGAAACGGGGACAGGGGCGAAAAACTGTTTTTT; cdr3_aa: CATSRNGDRGEKLFF
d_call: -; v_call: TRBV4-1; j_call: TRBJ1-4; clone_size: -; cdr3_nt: TGCGCCAGCAGCCAAGCATCAACTAATGAAAAACTGTTTTTT; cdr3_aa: CASSQASTNEKLFF
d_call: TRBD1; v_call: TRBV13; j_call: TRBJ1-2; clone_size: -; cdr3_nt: TGTGCCAGCAGCCGTCGTACAGGGGACTATGGCTACACCTTC; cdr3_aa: CASSRRTGDYGYTF
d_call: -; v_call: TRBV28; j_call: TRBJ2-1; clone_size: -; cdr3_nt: TGTGCCAGCAGTTGGTCGGCGGGGAGCGAGCAGTTCTTC; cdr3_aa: CASSWSAGSEQFF
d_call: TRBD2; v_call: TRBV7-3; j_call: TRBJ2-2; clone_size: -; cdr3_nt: TGTGCCAGCAGGCCGCCGGGACTAGCGGGAACCGGGGAGCTGTTTTTT; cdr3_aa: CASRPPGLAGTGELFF
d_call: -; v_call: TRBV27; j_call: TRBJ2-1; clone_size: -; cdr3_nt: TGTGCCAGCAGTAGCGGGCCGAGCTCCTACAATGAGCAGTTCTTC; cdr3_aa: CASSSGPSSYNEQFF
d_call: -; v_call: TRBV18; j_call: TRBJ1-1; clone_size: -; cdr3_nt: TGTGCCAGCTCACCAGTCCTAATATCGAACACTGAAGCTTTCTTT; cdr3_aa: CASSPVLISNTEAFF
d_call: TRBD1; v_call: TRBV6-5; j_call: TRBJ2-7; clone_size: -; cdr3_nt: TGTGCCAGCAGTAAACAGGGGAACCTCTACGAGCAGTACTTC; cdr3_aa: CASSKQGNLYEQYF
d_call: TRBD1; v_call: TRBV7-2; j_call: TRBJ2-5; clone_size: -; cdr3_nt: TGTGCCAGCAGCCTGGGACAGGGATATCGAGAGACCCAGTACTTC; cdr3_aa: CASSLGQGYRETQYF
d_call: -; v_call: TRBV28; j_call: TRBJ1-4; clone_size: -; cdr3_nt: TGTGCCAGCAGTTTAACCCCTAGCAGGGGAGAAAAACTGTTTTTT; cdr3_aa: CASSLTPSRGEKLFF